The 27 T cell receptor beta chains in this list originate from one sample, sequenced in a study of beta chain features in type 1 diabetes. Every isolated RNA sample was fully reverse transcribed, so sequencing captured expressed TCRB transcripts. The repertoire was sequenced with immunoSEQ multiplex PCR; TCRdb's copy has only in-frame clones and lacks some. This table holds around 340,000 clones, 15% to 20% found once. Sequencing input: naive CD4+ T cells from blood. All receptors derive from a woman younger than 30 in good health.

This sequence joins TRBV6-5 and TRBJ2-7; D unresolved. In germline, CDR1 is MNHEY, CDR2 SVGAGI. V was trimmed by 2 bases and J by 2 bases, leaving 16 bases between them. This CDR3 has 16 amino acids. CDR3 in DNA: TGTGCCAGCAGTTACGCGTCGGGTGTAGGAGCCTACGAGCAGTACTTC. Translation gives CASSYASGVGAYEQYF.

The rearrangement uses TRBV30 and TRBJ2-7; D possibly corresponds to TRBD2 (6 bases). V was cut by 6 bases and J by 4 bases, with 19 bases left in between. Germline-derived CDR1 and CDR2 are GTSNPN and SVGIG (reference sequence). There are 14 residues in the CDR3. The CDR3 loop is CACHPSGPRYEQYF. In DNA form, the CDR3 reads TGTGCCTGCCATCCAAGCGGGCCCCGTTACGAGCAGTACTTC.

Only one count was recorded for this clone. The chain employs TRBV4-1 and TRBJ2-7; D might be TRBD2 (5 bases). V was shortened by 4 bases and J by 2 bases, with 9 bases between the two germline ends. CDR1 MGHRA and CDR2 YSYEKL come from the germline V gene. The CDR3 runs to 13 residues. CDR3 residues: CASSRTSAYEQYF. The CDR3 region has the DNA TGCGCCAGCAGCCGGACTTCCGCCTACGAGCAGTACTTC.

The chain links TRBV18 to TRBJ1-2, with TRBD1 identical over 7 bases. CDR1 is KGHSH, CDR2 LQKENI, per germline. V was pared by 1 base and J by 8 bases, with 7 bases of the junction left unmatched. The CDR3 loop spans 14 amino acids. The CDR3 nucleotides are TGTGCCAGCTCACCACTTCCAGGGGGTAGGGGCTACACCTTC. It translates to CASSPLPGGRGYTF.

This clone was seen only a few times. The V gene is TRBV30, the J gene TRBJ1-4, with unresolved D. There are 13 residues in the CDR3. CDR1 and CDR2 (germline): GTSNPN, SVGIG (reference sequence). V was shortened by 6 bases and J by 8 bases, with 16 bases between the two germline ends. In nucleotides, the CDR3 is TGTGCCTGTACAGCGGTGGAGGAGGAAAAACTGTTTTTT. Translation: CACTAVEEEKLFF.

The chain is built from TRBV7-9 and TRBJ2-7, with 10 bases matching TRBD2. Trimming took 5 bases from V and 3 from J; bases not matched to a gene: 4. Germline loops: CDR1 SEHNR, CDR2 FQNEAQ (reference sequence). The CDR3 has 14 amino acids. The chain's CDR3 is CASSQLAGHYEQYF. DNA of the CDR3: TGTGCCAGCAGCCAACTAGCGGGACACTACGAGCAGTACTTC.

The sample holds a few counts of this clone. V and J are TRBV2 and TRBJ1-1; the match to TRBD1 covers 10 bases. The CDR3 contains 14 residues. The V gene end was trimmed by 6 bases and the J gene end by 4 bases; junction bases not matched to a gene: 5. The germline V gene has CDR1 SNHLY and CDR2 FYNNEI. The CDR3 bases are TGTGCCAGCAGCAGAAGACAGGGGGCCACTGAAGCTTTCTTT. It is translated as CASSRRQGATEAFF.

This clone has more than one count but fewer than ten. This chain connects TRBV2 to TRBJ1-5; 12 nucleotides match TRBD1. The junction had 5 bases not matched to a gene; V was cut back by 7 bases and J by 7 bases. The CDR3 is 14 amino acids. The germline CDR1 and CDR2 sequences are SNHLY and FYNNEI. CDR3 loop: CASTGTGGEQPQHF. Written as DNA, the CDR3 is TGTGCCAGCACCGGGACAGGGGGCGAACAGCCCCAGCATTTT.

This clone came up a few times. This chain joins TRBV5-1 and TRBJ2-7; perhaps TRBD2 as D (5 bases). Trimming stripped 5 bases from V and 4 bases from J, with 7 bases between. The CDR3 loop spans 11 amino acids. Looked up from germline, CDR1 is SGHRS and CDR2 is YFSETQ. CDR3 region: CASRGEYEQYF. The DNA for the CDR3 is TGCGCCAGCAGGGGAGAATACGAGCAGTACTTC.

The chain carries TRBV21-1 and TRBJ2-1; the table calls TRBD1, which could not be checked here. TRBV21-1 is described as a pseudogene. This CDR3 has 11 residues. CDR3 DNA sequence: TGTGCCGACCACCAGGGGAATGAGCAGTTCTTC. It is translated as CADHQGNEQFF.

This clone was counted only a few times. V and J are TRBV5-4 and TRBJ2-5, with TRBD2 matching over 14 bases. The CDR3 has 18 residues. Germline values: CDR1 SGHNT, CDR2 YYREEE (reference sequence). V dropped 4 bases and J dropped 1; count of bases not matched to a gene: 9. The CDR3 nucleotides are TGTGCCAGCAGCCGTGGACTAGCGGGAGGTTCCCTCCAAGAGACCCAGTACTTC. Its translation: CASSRGLAGGSLQETQYF.

The rearrangement uses TRBV5-1 and TRBJ1-2; the D gene is possibly TRBD1 (6 bases). CDR1 and CDR2 (germline): SGHRS, YFSETQ. The CDR3 consists of 14 residues. V lost 2 bases to trimming and J lost 7 bases, with 15 bases between them. The CDR3 bases are TGCGCCAGCAGCTTAAGATTAGACAGGACTGGCTACACCTTC. It specifies CASSLRLDRTGYTF. Full variable domain (remainder filled in from reference TRBV5-1 and TRBJ1-2): KAGVTQTPRYLIKTRGQQVTLSCSPISGHRSVSWYQQTPGQGLQFLFEYFSETQRNKGNFPGRFSGRQFSNSRSEMNVSTLELGDSALYLCASSLRLDRTGYTFGSGTRLTVV.

This clone was found a few times. The genes are TRBV5-1 and TRBJ2-7; D is possibly TRBD1 (6 bases). The CDR3 extends over 15 amino acids. The germline V gene encodes CDR1 SGHRS and CDR2 YFSETQ. Trimming stripped 4 bases from V and 3 bases from J, with 17 bases between. CDR3 sequence reads: CASSGQGLSYYEQYF. The DNA of the CDR3 is TGCGCCAGCAGCGGCCAGGGGCTATCGTACTACGAGCAGTACTTC.

The chain has TRBV14 and TRBJ2-1; 9 bases fit TRBD2. Germline V gene lookup returns CDR1 SGHDN and CDR2 FVKESK. After removal of 7 bases from V and 9 bases from J, the junction contained 7 bases not matched to a gene. The CDR3 is 13 amino acids. CDR3 sequence reads: CASTRVAGAEQFF. CDR3 nucleotides: TGTGCCAGCACCAGGGTAGCGGGAGCTGAGCAGTTCTTC.

The chain links TRBV21-1 to TRBJ2-7; the D call in the table, TRBD2, was not verified against the DNA. TRBV21-1 is shown as a pseudogene. The CDR3 has 15 amino acids. CDR3 in amino acids: CASSSREAGVYEQYF. Written as DNA, the CDR3 is TGTGCCAGCAGCTCCAGGGAAGCGGGAGTGTATGAGCAGTACTTC.

This clone was observed a few times. The chain has TRBV30 and TRBJ2-7, with 7 positions matching TRBD2. Germline CDR1 GTSNPN, CDR2 SVGIG (reference sequence). The junction had 10 bases not matched to a gene; V was cut back by 2 bases and J by 3 bases. The CDR3 loop spans 15 amino acids. The CDR3: CAWSLQRDQYYEQYF. The CDR3 bases are TGTGCCTGGAGTCTCCAGCGGGACCAATACTACGAGCAGTACTTC.

The chain has TRBV12-5 and TRBJ1-2; D gene unclear. Trimming left V 7 bases short and J 4 bases short, with 16 bases between. Germline V gives CDR1 LGHNT, CDR2 FRNRAP. The length of the CDR3 is 14 residues. CDR3 sequence: CASAPAGRVYGYTF. The CDR3 nucleotides are TGTGCTAGTGCCCCGGCTGGGAGGGTCTATGGCTACACCTTC.

V and J are TRBV2 and TRBJ2-1; a possible D gene is TRBD2 (5 bases). This CDR3 region has 12 residues. The germline CDR1 and CDR2 sequences are SNHLY and FYNNEI. V lost 2 bases and J lost 8, with 7 bases in between. The CDR3 region is CASSERGDEQFF. The CDR3 nucleotides are TGTGCCAGCAGTGAACGGGGAGATGAGCAGTTCTTC.

The sample holds a few counts of this clone. J is TRBJ1-1 and V is TRBV5-1, with D perhaps TRBD1 (5 bases). The CDR3 runs to 16 residues. Germline assignment: CDR1 SGHRS and CDR2 YFSETQ. V was trimmed by 5 bases and J by 1 base, leaving 18 bases between them. The CDR3 spells CASSSWGQNGNTEAFF. The CDR3 nucleotides are TGCGCCAGCAGTTCCTGGGGCCAGAACGGGAACACTGAAGCTTTCTTT.

V usage is TRBV27 and J usage is TRBJ2-7; 9 bases are shared with TRBD2. The germline CDR1 and CDR2 sequences are MNHEY and SMNVEV (reference sequence). The length of the CDR3 is 14 residues. V shed 3 bases and J 2 bases; nucleotides not matched to a gene: 2. CDR3 in amino acids: CASSLTSGPYEQYF. CDR3 sequence (DNA): TGTGCCAGCAGTTTGACTAGCGGTCCCTACGAGCAGTACTTC.

There are a few counts of this clone. The genes are TRBV4-2 and TRBJ2-1; D not resolved. CDR3 length: 15 residues. Germline values: CDR1 LGHNA, CDR2 YNFKEQ. V was shortened by 0 bases and J by 10 bases, with 16 bases between the two germline ends. CDR3 coding DNA: TGTGCCAGCAGCCAAGATGGGTTGAGGTTTTGGGAGCAGTTCTTC. It specifies CASSQDGLRFWEQFF.

The chain employs TRBV29-1 and TRBJ1-4, with TRBD1 as a possible D gene (5 bases). The CDR3 loop spans 12 amino acids. CDR1 is SQVTM, CDR2 ANQGSEA, per germline. V lost 5 bases and J lost 3, with 7 bases in between. This CDR3 is CSVRGSNEKLFF. Written as DNA, the CDR3 is TGCAGCGTTCGGGGGTCTAATGAAAAACTGTTTTTT.

This clone appeared a few times. The chain carries TRBV6-5 and TRBJ2-5; D call uncertain. Trimming shortened V by 6 bases and J by 4 bases, and 9 bases separated the two germline ends. From germline, CDR1 is MNHEY and CDR2 SVGAGI. The CDR3 extends over 12 amino acids. Here the CDR3 reads CASSPARETQYF. CDR3 DNA: TGTGCCAGCAGCCCCGCGAGAGAGACCCAGTACTTC.

This chain links TRBV5-1 with TRBJ2-5; no clear D gene. The germline gives CDR1 SGHRS, CDR2 YFSETQ. The V and J ends lost 0 bases and 3 bases respectively, with 9 bases between them. The CDR3 covers 14 residues. In DNA, the CDR3 is TGCGCCAGCAGCTTGGGTCCAGGAAAAGAGACCCAGTACTTC. It yields the protein CASSLGPGKETQYF.

The rearrangement links TRBV5-1 to TRBJ2-7, with D possibly being TRBD1 (5 bases). Trimming stripped 1 base from V and 2 bases from J, with 10 bases between. The CDR3 length is 14 residues. Per the germline V gene, CDR1 is SGHRS and CDR2 is YFSETQ. The CDR3 loop is CASSLILGAYEQYF. CDR3 bases: TGCGCCAGCAGCTTGATATTAGGGGCCTACGAGCAGTACTTC.

The table lists this clone with a few counts. The V call is TRBV25-1, the J call TRBJ1-5; D is perhaps TRBD1 (6 bases). V lost 6 bases and J lost 15, with 21 bases in between. Germline V lookup: CDR1 MGHDK, CDR2 SYGVNS. The length of the CDR3 is 13 residues. CDR3 in amino acids: CASRSSGGQTPHF. CDR3 bases: TGTGCCAGCAGATCCTCTGGGGGCCAGACCCCGCATTTT.

The chain links TRBV18 to TRBJ2-4, with a tentative D call TRBD1 (6 bases). Germline values: CDR1 KGHSH, CDR2 LQKENI. CDR3 size: 14 residues. With 2 bases removed from V and 2 bases from J, the gap between germline ends came to 7 bases. The CDR3 is CASSPGGSKNIQYF. The DNA for the CDR3 is TGTGCCAGCTCACCAGGGGGCTCCAAAAACATTCAGTACTTC.